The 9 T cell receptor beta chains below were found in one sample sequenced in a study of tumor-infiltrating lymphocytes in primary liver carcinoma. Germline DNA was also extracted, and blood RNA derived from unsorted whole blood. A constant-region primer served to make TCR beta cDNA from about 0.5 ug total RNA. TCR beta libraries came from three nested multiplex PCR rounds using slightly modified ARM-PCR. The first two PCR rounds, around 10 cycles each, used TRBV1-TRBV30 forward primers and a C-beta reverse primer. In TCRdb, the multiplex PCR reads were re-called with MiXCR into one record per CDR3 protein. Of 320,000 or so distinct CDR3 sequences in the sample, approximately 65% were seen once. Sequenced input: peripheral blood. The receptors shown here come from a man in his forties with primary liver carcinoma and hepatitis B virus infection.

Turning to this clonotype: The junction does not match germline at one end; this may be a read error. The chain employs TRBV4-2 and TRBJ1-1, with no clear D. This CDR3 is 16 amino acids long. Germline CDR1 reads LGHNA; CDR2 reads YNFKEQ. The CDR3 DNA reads TGTGCCACCAGCCAAGATGACGGGCGCATGAACACTGAAGCTTTCTTT. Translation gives CATSQDDGRMNTEAFF.

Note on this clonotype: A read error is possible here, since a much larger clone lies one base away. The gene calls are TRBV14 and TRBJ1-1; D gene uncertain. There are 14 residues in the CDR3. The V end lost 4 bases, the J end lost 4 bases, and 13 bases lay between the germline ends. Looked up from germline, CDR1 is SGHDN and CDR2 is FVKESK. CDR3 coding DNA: TGTGCCAGCAGCCTCCACCGGGCTGGCACTGAAGCTTTCTTT. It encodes CASSLHRAGTEAFF.

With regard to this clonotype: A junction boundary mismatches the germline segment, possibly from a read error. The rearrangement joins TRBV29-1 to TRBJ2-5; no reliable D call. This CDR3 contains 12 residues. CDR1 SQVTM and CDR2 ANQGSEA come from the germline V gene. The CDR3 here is CSAFKPQVTQYF. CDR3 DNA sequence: TGCAGCGCCTTCAAGCCGCAAGTGACCCAGTACTTC.

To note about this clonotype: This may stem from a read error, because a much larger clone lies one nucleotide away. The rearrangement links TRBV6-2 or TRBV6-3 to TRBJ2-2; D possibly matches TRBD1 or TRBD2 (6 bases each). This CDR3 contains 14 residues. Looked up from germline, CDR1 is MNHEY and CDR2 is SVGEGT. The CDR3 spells CAAKAPAPRGDLFF. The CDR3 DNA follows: TGTGCCGCCAAGGCCCCAGCCCCTAGGGGGGATCTGTTTTTT.

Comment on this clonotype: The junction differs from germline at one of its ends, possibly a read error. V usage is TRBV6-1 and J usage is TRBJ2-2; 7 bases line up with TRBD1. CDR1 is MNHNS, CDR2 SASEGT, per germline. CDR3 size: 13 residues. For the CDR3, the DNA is TGTGCCGGCAGTGAACAGGGGACCGGGGAGCTGCTTTTT. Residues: CAGSEQGTGELLF.

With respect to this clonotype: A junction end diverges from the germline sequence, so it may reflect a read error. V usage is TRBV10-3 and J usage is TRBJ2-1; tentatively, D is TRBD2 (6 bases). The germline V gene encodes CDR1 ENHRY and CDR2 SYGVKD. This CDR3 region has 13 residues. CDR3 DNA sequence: TGTGCAATCCGAGGGACTCAAGGCAATAAGCAGTTCTTC. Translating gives CAIRGTQGNKQFF.

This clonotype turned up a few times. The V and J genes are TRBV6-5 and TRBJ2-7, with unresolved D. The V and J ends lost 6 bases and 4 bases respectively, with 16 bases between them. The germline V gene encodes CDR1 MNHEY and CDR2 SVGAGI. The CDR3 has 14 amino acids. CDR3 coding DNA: TGTGCCAGCAGCGTCCCGGGCCCCCCGTACGAGCAGTACTTC. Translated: CASSVPGPPYEQYF.

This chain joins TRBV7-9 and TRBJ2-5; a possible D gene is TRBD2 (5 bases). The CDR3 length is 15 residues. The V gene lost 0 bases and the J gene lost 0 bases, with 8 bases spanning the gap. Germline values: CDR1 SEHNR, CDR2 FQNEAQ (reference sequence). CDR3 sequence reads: CASSLARVYQETQYF. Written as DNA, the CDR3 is TGTGCCAGCAGCTTAGCGCGGGTGTACCAAGAGACCCAGTACTTC.

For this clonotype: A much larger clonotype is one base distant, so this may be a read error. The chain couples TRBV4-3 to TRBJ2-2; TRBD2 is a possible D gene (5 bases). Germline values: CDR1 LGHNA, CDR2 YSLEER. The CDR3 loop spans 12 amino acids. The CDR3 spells CASSPRTGELSF. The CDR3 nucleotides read TGCGCCAGCAGCCCGCGAACCGGGGAGCTGTCTTTT.